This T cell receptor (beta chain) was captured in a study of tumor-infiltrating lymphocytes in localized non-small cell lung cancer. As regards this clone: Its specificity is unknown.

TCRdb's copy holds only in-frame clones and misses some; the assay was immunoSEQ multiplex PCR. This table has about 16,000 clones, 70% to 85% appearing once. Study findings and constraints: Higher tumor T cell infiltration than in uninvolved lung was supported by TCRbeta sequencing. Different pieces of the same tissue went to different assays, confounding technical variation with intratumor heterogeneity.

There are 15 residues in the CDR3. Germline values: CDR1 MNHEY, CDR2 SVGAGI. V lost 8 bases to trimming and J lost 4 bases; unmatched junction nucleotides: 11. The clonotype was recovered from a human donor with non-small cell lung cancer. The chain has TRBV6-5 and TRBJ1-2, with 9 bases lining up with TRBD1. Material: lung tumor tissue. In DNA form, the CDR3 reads TGTGCCAGCGCTGCGGAATTACAGGGGGCCTATGGCTACACCTTC. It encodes CASAAELQGAYGYTF.